This record concerns one T cell receptor (beta chain) sequence. The antigen remains undetermined. The germline gives CDR1 GTSNPN, CDR2 SVGIG (reference sequence). This CDR3 has 14 amino acids. The V gene end was trimmed by 5 bases and the J gene end by 3 bases; junction bases not matched to a gene: 7. It was with 60 Vbeta and 13 Jbeta primers that the PCR ran. The protocol was immunoSEQ multiplex PCR, while the TCRdb copy is restricted to in-frame clones and leaves out a portion. Among 100,000 to 150,000 clones listed, over 80% were seen once. These data come from a study of cytomegalovirus exposure and HLA in healthy donors. General observations from the study: Accurate prediction of most subjects' HLA-A and HLA-B alleles from TCR beta sequences was reported.

The V gene is TRBV30, the J gene TRBJ2-3; 8 nucleotides line up with TRBD1. Sequenced: PBMCs. The sequence was obtained from a man aged 18-30 years in good health and CMV-seropositive. The CDR3: CAWVGQGSTDTQYF. The CDR3 DNA follows: TGTGCCTGGGTCGGACAGGGATCGACAGATACGCAGTATTTT.